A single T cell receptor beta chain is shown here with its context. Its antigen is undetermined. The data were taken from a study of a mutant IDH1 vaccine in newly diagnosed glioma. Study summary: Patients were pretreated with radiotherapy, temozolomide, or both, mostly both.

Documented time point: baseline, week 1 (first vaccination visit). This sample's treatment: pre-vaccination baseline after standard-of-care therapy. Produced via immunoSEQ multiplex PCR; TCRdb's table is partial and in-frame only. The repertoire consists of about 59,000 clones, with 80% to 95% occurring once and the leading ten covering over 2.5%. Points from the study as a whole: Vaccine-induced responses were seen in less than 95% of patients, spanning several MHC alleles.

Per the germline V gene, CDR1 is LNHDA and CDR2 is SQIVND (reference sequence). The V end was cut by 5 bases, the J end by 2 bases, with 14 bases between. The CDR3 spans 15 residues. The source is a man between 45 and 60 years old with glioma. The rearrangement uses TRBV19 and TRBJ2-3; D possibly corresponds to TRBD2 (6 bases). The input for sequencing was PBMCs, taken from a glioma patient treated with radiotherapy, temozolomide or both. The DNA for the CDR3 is TGTGCCAGTAGTGATACTGCGGGATCCACAGATACGCAGTATTTT. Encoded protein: CASSDTAGSTDTQYF. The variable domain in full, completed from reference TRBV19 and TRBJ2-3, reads DGGITQSPKYLFRKEGQNVTLSCEQNLNHDAMYWYRQDPGQGLRLIYYSQIVNDFQKGDIAEGYSVSREKKESFPLTVTSAQKNPTAFYLCASSDTAGSTDTQYFGPGTRLTVL.